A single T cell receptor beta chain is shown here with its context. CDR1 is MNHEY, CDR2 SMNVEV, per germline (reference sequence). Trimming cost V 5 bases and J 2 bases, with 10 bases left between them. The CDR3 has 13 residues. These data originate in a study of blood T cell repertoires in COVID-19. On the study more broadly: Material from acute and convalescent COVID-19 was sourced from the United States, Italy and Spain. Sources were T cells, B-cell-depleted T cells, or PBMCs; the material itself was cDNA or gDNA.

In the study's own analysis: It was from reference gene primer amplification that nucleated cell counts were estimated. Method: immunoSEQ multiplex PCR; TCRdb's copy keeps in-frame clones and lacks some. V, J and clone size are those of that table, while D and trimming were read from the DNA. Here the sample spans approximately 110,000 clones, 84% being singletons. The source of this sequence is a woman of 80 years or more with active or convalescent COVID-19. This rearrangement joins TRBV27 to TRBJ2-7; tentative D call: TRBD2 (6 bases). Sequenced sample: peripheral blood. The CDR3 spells CASSPTSTYEQYF. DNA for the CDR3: TGTGCCAGCAGTCCGACTAGTACCTACGAGCAGTACTTC.